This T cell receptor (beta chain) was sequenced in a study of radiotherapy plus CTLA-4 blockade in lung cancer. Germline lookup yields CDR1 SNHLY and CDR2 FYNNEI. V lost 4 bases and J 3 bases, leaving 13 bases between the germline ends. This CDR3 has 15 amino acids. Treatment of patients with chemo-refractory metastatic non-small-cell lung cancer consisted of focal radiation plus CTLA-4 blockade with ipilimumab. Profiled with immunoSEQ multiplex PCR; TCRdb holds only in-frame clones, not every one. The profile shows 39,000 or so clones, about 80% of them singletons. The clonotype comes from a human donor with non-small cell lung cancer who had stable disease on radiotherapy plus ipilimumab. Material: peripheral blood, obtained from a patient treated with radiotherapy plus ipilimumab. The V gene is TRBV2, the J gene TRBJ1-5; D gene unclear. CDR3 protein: CASSGGGSVNQPQHF. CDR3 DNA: TGTGCCAGCAGTGGGGGAGGGTCGGTCAATCAGCCCCAGCATTTT.